The 19 T cell receptor beta chains presented below share a single source sample, sequenced in a study of regulatory T cells in long-lasting Graves disease. Arm-PCR of CDR3 regions and iRepertoire HTBI primers were the basis on which TCR beta libraries were built. TCRdb re-analysed the multiplex PCR reads in MiXCR, keeping a single row per CDR3 protein. The sample has 650,000 to 700,000 distinct CDR3 sequences, approximately 31% seen once. As for time point: persistent/refractory GD, antithyroid drugs over 5 years with positive TRAb. With RNA extracted from PBMCs as input, the TCR library was made. The sequenced sample was peripheral blood mononuclear cells (PBMCs), obtained when the disease was refractory, from a patient treated with antithyroid drugs. These receptors were obtained from a female donor with Graves disease.

A few counts support this clonotype. The V call is TRBV28, the J call TRBJ1-5; D unclear. Germline assignment: CDR1 MDHEN and CDR2 SYDVKM. The CDR3 has 16 amino acids. The V end was cut by 1 base, the J end by 2 bases, with 12 bases between. The CDR3 loop reads CASSLSGVAGNQPQHF. The CDR3 DNA follows: TGTGCCAGCAGTTTATCCGGGGTCGCGGGCAATCAGCCCCAGCATTTT.

Concerning this clonotype itself: It may be a read error: a sequence one base away is much more abundant. This CDR3 reads CASSSGTRVSYERYF. CDR3 bases: TGTGCCAGCAGCTCCGGGACAAGGGTCTCCTACGAGCGGTACTTC. This sequence joins TRBV27 and TRBJ2-7, with a tentative D call TRBD1 (6 bases). The CDR3 contains 15 residues. From germline, CDR1 is MNHEY and CDR2 SMNVEV (reference sequence).

This clonotype was found a few times. V gene TRBV28 combines with J gene TRBJ1-6; D remains ambiguous. The CDR3 is 12 amino acids. V was clipped by 8 bases and J by 5 bases, with 7 bases between them. CDR1 MDHEN and CDR2 SYDVKM come from the germline V gene. CDR3 coding DNA: TGTGCCAGCTACACCGATAATTCACCCCTCCACTTT. It specifies CASYTDNSPLHF.

The chain uses TRBV30 and TRBJ1-1, with 7 nucleotides matching TRBD1. V lost 3 bases to trimming and J lost 2 bases; unmatched junction nucleotides: 3. Germline V CDR1 and CDR2: GTSNPN, SVGIG (reference sequence). The CDR3 length is 13 residues. The CDR3: CAWRGTANTEAFF. The CDR3 nucleotides read TGTGCCTGGAGAGGGACAGCCAACACTGAAGCTTTCTTT.

This clonotype showed up just a few times. The CDR3 DNA follows: TGTGCCAGCAGCGTATGGGGAGTTGGCTACACCTTC. Protein sequence: CASSVWGVGYTF. The chain employs TRBV9 and TRBJ1-2; no clear D gene. Germline V CDR1 and CDR2: SGDLS, YYNGEE. CDR3 length equals 12 residues. V lost 1 base, J lost 7 bases, and 8 bases lay in between.

The gene calls are TRBV5-1 and TRBJ1-1, with TRBD1 matching 7 bases. The CDR3 has 14 amino acids. CDR1 SGHRS and CDR2 YFSETQ come from the germline V gene. V trimming: 3 bases; J trimming: 6 bases; junction bases outside the gene matches: 8. CDR3 sequence (DNA): TGCGCCAGCAGCTCCAGACAGGGAACCGCTGAAGCTTTCTTT. It is translated as CASSSRQGTAEAFF. Full variable domain (rest looked up from reference TRBV5-1 and TRBJ1-1): KAGVTQTPRYLIKTRGQQVTLSCSPISGHRSVSWYQQTPGQGLQFLFEYFSETQRNKGNFPGRFSGRQFSNSRSEMNVSTLELGDSALYLCASSSRQGTAEAFFGQGTRLTVV.

This clonotype was counted only a few times. V usage is TRBV2 and J usage is TRBJ1-1, with D unclear. This CDR3 region has 14 residues. V lost 6 bases, J lost 1 base, and 12 bases lay in between. Germline V gives CDR1 SNHLY, CDR2 FYNNEI. CDR3 in amino acids: CASRVLSRNTEAFF. In nucleotides, the CDR3 is TGTGCCAGCAGGGTTCTCTCGAGGAACACTGAAGCTTTCTTT.

The rearrangement uses TRBV20-1 and TRBJ2-7; 9 bases agree with TRBD2. Germline loops: CDR1 DFQATT, CDR2 SNEGSKA (reference sequence). The CDR3 totals 14 residues. Losses at the gene ends were 7 bases for V and 7 bases for J; bases not matched to a gene: 14. CDR3 sequence (DNA): TGCAGTGGTCAGGGGCGGGAGGGCCTATATGAGCAGTACTTC. It translates to CSGQGREGLYEQYF.

This clonotype was observed many times. The rearrangement links TRBV5-1 to TRBJ2-7, with a tentative D call TRBD2 (5 bases). The length of the CDR3 is 13 residues. V was clipped by 2 bases and J by 4 bases, with 10 bases between them. Looked up from germline, CDR1 is SGHRS and CDR2 is YFSETQ. In nucleotides, the CDR3 is TGCGCCAGCAGCTTAGCGGAAAGATACGAGCAGTACTTC. Translated: CASSLAERYEQYF.

V usage is TRBV20-1 and J usage is TRBJ1-3; the D is unclear. CDR3 length: 15 amino acids. The V gene lost 3 bases and the J gene lost 3 bases, with 15 bases spanning the gap. Germline V gene lookup returns CDR1 DFQATT and CDR2 SNEGSKA (reference sequence). The CDR3 region is CSASSRPFGGNTIYF. The CDR3 bases are TGCAGTGCTAGTTCCAGGCCTTTTGGTGGAAACACCATATATTTT.

This clonotype was observed a few times. The chain combines TRBV28 with TRBJ1-1; D is unclear. The germline V and J ends were trimmed by 2 bases and 11 bases, with 18 bases remaining between them. The CDR3 length is 14 residues. Looked up from germline, CDR1 is MDHEN and CDR2 is SYDVKM. CDR3 loop: CASSLPSRAMGAFF. The CDR3 DNA reads TGTGCCAGCAGTTTACCCTCCCGGGCGATGGGGGCTTTCTTT.

Points on this clonotype: A read error may explain this, as a much larger clone is one base away. This chain joins TRBV2 and TRBJ1-5; D is uncertain. The CDR3 loop spans 12 amino acids. Germline assignment: CDR1 SNHLY and CDR2 FYNNEI. Deletions cut 11 bases from V and 4 bases from J, with 12 bases between. The CDR3 region is CAGTRQNQPQHF. For the CDR3, the DNA is TGTGCCGGCACTCGGCAGAATCAGCCCCAGCATTTT.

The J gene is TRBJ1-1, the V gene TRBV2; maybe TRBD1 (5 bases). With 8 bases removed from V and 5 bases from J, the gap between germline ends came to 21 bases. The CDR3 loop spans 15 amino acids. Germline-derived CDR1 and CDR2 are SNHLY and FYNNEI. In DNA, the CDR3 is TGTGCCAGCCATTTGACCGGGGGGGTTAGGACTGAAGCTTTCTTT. It is translated as CASHLTGGVRTEAFF.

This sequence joins TRBV30 and TRBJ1-5; D is uncertain. V was cut by 2 bases and J by 7 bases, with 9 bases left in between. The CDR3 consists of 12 residues. The germline CDR1 and CDR2 sequences are GTSNPN and SVGIG (reference sequence). The CDR3 spells CAWSNPGQPQHF. DNA for the CDR3: TGTGCCTGGAGTAATCCGGGCCAGCCCCAGCATTTT.

This clonotype was seen more than once but under ten times. One end of the junction fails to match germline, which may point to a read error. The chain couples TRBV6-1 to TRBJ1-3; D not resolved. This CDR3 region has 14 residues. CDR1 and CDR2 (germline): MNHNS, SASEGT. The CDR3 nucleotides are TGTGCCAGCAGCGAAGGGATCTCTGGAAACACCATATATTTT. Amino acid sequence: CASSEGISGNTIYF.

The V gene is TRBV7-9, the J gene TRBJ1-5; a possible D gene is TRBD1 (5 bases). V gave up 5 bases and J gave up 3 bases, with 14 bases separating them. The CDR3 runs to 15 residues. The germline V gene encodes CDR1 SEHNR and CDR2 FQNEAQ (reference sequence). Here the CDR3 reads CASSHETENNQPQHF. In DNA, the CDR3 is TGTGCCAGCAGCCACGAGACAGAAAACAATCAGCCCCAGCATTTT.

The chain links TRBV11-2 to TRBJ1-4; no firm D call. V lost 0 bases, J lost 5 bases, and 19 bases lay in between. This CDR3 has 18 residues. Germline CDR1 and CDR2: SGHAT and FQNNGV. CDR3 DNA sequence: TGTGCCAGCAGCTTAGAGGGTGCCCTTTGGGCCCCGAATGAAAAACTGTTTTTT. This sequence encodes CASSLEGALWAPNEKLFF. Complete variable domain (other parts from reference TRBV11-2 and TRBJ1-4): EAGVAQSPRYKIIEKRQSVAFWCNPISGHATLYWYQQILGQGPKLLIQFQNNGVVDDSQLPKDRFSAERLKGVDSTLKIQPAKLEDSAVYLCASSLEGALWAPNEKLFFGSGTQLSVL.

The V and J genes are TRBV10-3 and TRBJ1-5; the D is unclear. Trimming removed 3 bases from V and 4 bases from J, with 10 bases in between. From germline, CDR1 is ENHRY and CDR2 SYGVKD. The CDR3 totals 14 residues. CDR3 residues: CAISDLGGNQPQHF. The CDR3 region has the DNA TGTGCCATCAGTGATCTGGGTGGGAATCAGCCCCAGCATTTT.

The chain carries TRBV5-1 and TRBJ2-7; 10 bases are shared with TRBD2. There are 14 residues in the CDR3. V lost 6 bases to trimming and J lost 3 bases; unmatched junction nucleotides: 6. Germline V gene sequence: CDR1 SGHRS, CDR2 YFSETQ. In nucleotides, the CDR3 is TGCGCCAGCACCTCTAGCGGGGGACACTACGAGCAGTACTTC. It specifies CASTSSGGHYEQYF.